Below, 13 T cell receptor beta chains from the same sample are listed, as sequenced in a study of cytomegalovirus exposure and HLA in healthy donors (dated by TCRdb to about 2017). The protocol used for the library was the immunoSEQ multiplex PCR assay. For the multiplex PCR, a mixture combining 60 forward primers for TCR Vbeta segments and 13 reverse primers for TCR Jbeta segments was used. TCRdb carries this immuneACCESS record with in-frame sequences only. Its versions omit some clonotypes, under half of them owing to an unresolved V gene in the studies checked, with the rest unexplained. For this sample the table gives a few hundred thousand clones, of which roughly 80% were detected only once. Of the sample, roughly 3% falls within the top ten clones. Material for sequencing was PBMCs. All receptors derive from a woman in her twenties or thirties in good health and CMV-seronegative.

The chain combines TRBV10-3 with TRBJ2-4; 11 bases fit TRBD1. J was trimmed by 8 bases and V by 0 bases; bases with no gene match: 6. CDR3 size: 16 residues. Looked up from germline, CDR1 is ENHRY and CDR2 is SYGVKD. The CDR3 DNA is TGTGCCATCAGTGAGTCTAGGACAGGGGGCGAGGACATTCAGTACTTC. It translates to CAISESRTGGEDIQYF.

The chain uses TRBV29-1 and TRBJ2-7; weak D call: TRBD2 (5 bases). Germline V lookup: CDR1 SQVTM, CDR2 ANQGSEA. The CDR3 is made up of 14 amino acids. The ends were cut back, 7 bases at V and 4 bases at J, with 20 bases in the middle. This CDR3 reads CSASGPTLPYEQYF. CDR3 in DNA: TGCAGCGCCAGCGGACCGACTCTCCCTTACGAGCAGTACTTC.

The rearrangement uses TRBV29-1 and TRBJ1-2; D gene ambiguous. V lost 6 bases and J 3 bases, leaving 11 bases between the germline ends. The CDR3 runs to 12 residues. Germline V lookup: CDR1 SQVTM, CDR2 ANQGSEA. The CDR3 spells CSVQATHYGYTF. The CDR3 region has the DNA TGCAGCGTGCAGGCGACCCACTATGGCTACACCTTC. Filled out from reference TRBV29-1 and TRBJ1-2, the complete variable domain reads SAVISQKPSRDICQRGTSLTIQCQVDSQVTMMFWYRQQPGQSLTLIATANQGSEATYESGFVIDKFPISRPNLTFSTLTVSNMSPEDSSIYLCSVQATHYGYTFGSGTRLTVV.

The rearrangement joins TRBV29-1 to TRBJ1-4; TRBD1 aligns across 7 bases. Per the germline V gene, CDR1 is SQVTM and CDR2 is ANQGSEA. Losses at the gene ends were 2 bases for V and 6 bases for J; bases not matched to a gene: 6. The CDR3 is 14 residues long. The CDR3 DNA sequence: TGCAGCGTTGAATTAGGGACAGTTGATGAAAAACTGTTTTTT. The encoded protein is CSVELGTVDEKLFF. The complete variable domain, with remaining parts taken from reference TRBV29-1 and TRBJ1-4, reads SAVISQKPSRDICQRGTSLTIQCQVDSQVTMMFWYRQQPGQSLTLIATANQGSEATYESGFVIDKFPISRPNLTFSTLTVSNMSPEDSSIYLCSVELGTVDEKLFFGSGTQLSVL.

V gene TRBV7-9 combines with J gene TRBJ2-1; a weak D match, TRBD1 (6 bases). Germline assignment: CDR1 SEHNR and CDR2 FQNEAQ (reference sequence). The CDR3 covers 13 residues. With 6 bases removed from V and 9 bases from J, the gap between germline ends came to 15 bases. CDR3 in amino acids: CASRFTGSSEQFF. In DNA, the CDR3 is TGTGCCAGCAGATTTACAGGGTCGAGTGAGCAGTTCTTC. The full variable domain, its missing parts supplied by reference TRBV7-9 and TRBJ2-1, is DTGVSQNPRHKITKRGQNVTFRCDPISEHNRLYWYRQTLGQGPEFLTYFQNEAQLEKSRLLSDRFSAERPKGSFSTLEIQRTEQGDSAMYLCASRFTGSSEQFFGPGTRLTVL.

This rearrangement joins TRBV12-5 to TRBJ1-5, with D maybe TRBD1 (5 bases). Per germline, CDR1 LGHNT and CDR2 FRNRAP. V lost 3 bases to trimming and J lost 3 bases, with 18 bases between them. The CDR3 is made up of 17 amino acids. The chain's CDR3 is CASGLSPGSGHNQPQHF. The CDR3 DNA is TGTGCTAGTGGTTTATCCCCAGGGTCAGGGCACAATCAGCCCCAGCATTTT.

As regards this clone: The junction does not match germline at one end; this may be a read error. The rearrangement joins TRBV7-7 to TRBJ1-5; 7 positions match TRBD1. CDR1 is SSHAT and CDR2 is FNYEAQ in the germline V gene (reference sequence). The CDR3 loop spans 13 amino acids. The CDR3 region has the DNA TGTGCTAGCAGCTTAGACAGGGATCAGCCCCAGCATTTT. Its protein product is CASSLDRDQPQHF.

This sequence joins TRBV5-4 and TRBJ1-1; 7 nucleotides match TRBD1. This CDR3 is built from 15 residues. Trimming removed 3 bases from V and 1 base from J; junction bases left unmatched: 6. The germline gives CDR1 SGHNT, CDR2 YYREEE (reference sequence). CDR3 nucleotide sequence: TGTGCCAGCAGCTCCATGACAGGGTCGAACACTGAAGCTTTCTTT. It encodes CASSSMTGSNTEAFF.

CDR3 sequence (DNA): TGTGCCAGCGGCCCCCTGGGACTATCTGGAAACACCATATATTTT. It yields the protein CASGPLGLSGNTIYF. The V gene is TRBV2, the J gene TRBJ1-3; D perhaps matches TRBD1 (5 bases). Trimming cost V 8 bases and J 1 base, with 15 bases left between them. The CDR3 is 15 amino acids. CDR1 is SNHLY, CDR2 FYNNEI, per germline.

This clone showed up just a few times. This rearrangement joins TRBV2 to TRBJ1-1; D is unresolved. The V end was cut by 9 bases, the J end by 0 bases, with 5 bases between. The germline V gene encodes CDR1 SNHLY and CDR2 FYNNEI. This CDR3 is built from 11 residues. This chain's CDR3 is CARLMNTEAFF. The CDR3 nucleotides read TGTGCCAGACTAATGAACACTGAAGCTTTCTTT.

V and J are TRBV6-4 and TRBJ2-5, with a weak D call TRBD1 (6 bases). The CDR3 is made up of 14 amino acids. V was shortened by 4 bases and J by 5 bases, with 14 bases between the two germline ends. From germline, CDR1 is MRHNA and CDR2 SNTAGT. The CDR3 DNA is TGTGCCAGCAGTGCAACAGGGAATAGTGAGACCCAGTACTTC. Its protein product is CASSATGNSETQYF.

This chain links TRBV6-5 with TRBJ2-7; D possibly corresponds to TRBD1 (5 bases). CDR1 is MNHEY, CDR2 SVGAGI, per germline. Trimming removed 4 bases at V and 3 bases at J, with 16 bases between. The CDR3 covers 15 residues. DNA of the CDR3: TGTGCCAGCAGTTCCCGACAGTCAACCCTCTACGAGCAGTACTTC. Its protein is CASSSRQSTLYEQYF.

The V gene is TRBV27, the J gene TRBJ2-7; 10 bases fit TRBD1. The V segment lost 4 bases and the J segment 3 bases; nucleotides outside the gene matches: 3. Germline CDR1 and CDR2: MNHEY and SMNVEV (reference sequence). The CDR3 has 14 residues. CDR3 sequence: CASSSGQGVYEQYF. CDR3 in DNA: TGTGCCAGCAGTTCCGGACAGGGGGTCTACGAGCAGTACTTC.